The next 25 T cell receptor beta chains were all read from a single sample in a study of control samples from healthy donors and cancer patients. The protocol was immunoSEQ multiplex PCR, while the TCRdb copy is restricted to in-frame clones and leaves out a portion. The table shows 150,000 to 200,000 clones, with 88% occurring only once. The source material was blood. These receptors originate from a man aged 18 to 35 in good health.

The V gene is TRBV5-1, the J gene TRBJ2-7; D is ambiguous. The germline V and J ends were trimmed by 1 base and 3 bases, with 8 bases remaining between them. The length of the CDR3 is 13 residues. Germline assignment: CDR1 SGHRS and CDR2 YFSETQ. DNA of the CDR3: TGCGCCAGCAGCTTGTTGTCGGGCTACGAGCAGTACTTC. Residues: CASSLLSGYEQYF.

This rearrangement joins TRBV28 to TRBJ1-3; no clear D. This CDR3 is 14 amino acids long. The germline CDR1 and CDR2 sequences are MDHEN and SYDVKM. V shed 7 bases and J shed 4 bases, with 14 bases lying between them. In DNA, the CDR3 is TGTGCCAGCACCCCCCGAGTGTTCGGAAACACCATATATTTT. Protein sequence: CASTPRVFGNTIYF. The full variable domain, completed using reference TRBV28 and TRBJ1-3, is DVKVTQSSRYLVKRTGEKVFLECVQDMDHENMFWYRQDPGLGLRLIYFSYDVKMKEKGDIPEGYSVSREKKERFSLILESASTNQTSMYLCASTPRVFGNTIYFGEGSWLTVV.

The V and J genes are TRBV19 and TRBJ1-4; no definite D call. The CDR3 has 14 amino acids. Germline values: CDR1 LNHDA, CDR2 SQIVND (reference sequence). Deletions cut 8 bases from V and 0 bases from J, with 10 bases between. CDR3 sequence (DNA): TGTGCCAGTGGCCCCTGGGCAACTAATGAAAAACTGTTTTTT. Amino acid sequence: CASGPWATNEKLFF.

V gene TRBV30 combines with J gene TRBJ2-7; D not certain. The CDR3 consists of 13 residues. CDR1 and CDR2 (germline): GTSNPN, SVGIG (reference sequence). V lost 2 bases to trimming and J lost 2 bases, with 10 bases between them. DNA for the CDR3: TGTGCCTGGAGTAGAACAGACCCCTACGAGCAGTACTTC. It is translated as CAWSRTDPYEQYF.

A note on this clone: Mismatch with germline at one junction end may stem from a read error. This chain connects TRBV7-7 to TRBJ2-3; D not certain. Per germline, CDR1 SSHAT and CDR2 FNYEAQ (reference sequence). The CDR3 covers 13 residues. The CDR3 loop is CASSSGSTDTQYF. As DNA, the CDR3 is TGTGCTAGCAGCTCCGGGAGCACAGATACGCAGTATTTT.

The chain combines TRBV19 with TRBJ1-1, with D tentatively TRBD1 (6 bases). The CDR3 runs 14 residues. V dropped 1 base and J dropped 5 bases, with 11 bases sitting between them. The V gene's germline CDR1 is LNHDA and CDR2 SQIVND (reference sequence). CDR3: CASSIVGGRTEAFF. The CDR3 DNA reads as TGTGCCAGTAGTATAGTCGGGGGGCGGACTGAAGCTTTCTTT.

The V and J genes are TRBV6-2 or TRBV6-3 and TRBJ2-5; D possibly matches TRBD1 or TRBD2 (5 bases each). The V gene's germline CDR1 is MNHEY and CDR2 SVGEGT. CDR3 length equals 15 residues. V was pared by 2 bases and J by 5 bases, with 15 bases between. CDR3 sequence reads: CASSYNGVGEETQYF. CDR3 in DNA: TGTGCCAGCAGTTACAACGGGGTAGGGGAGGAGACCCAGTACTTC.

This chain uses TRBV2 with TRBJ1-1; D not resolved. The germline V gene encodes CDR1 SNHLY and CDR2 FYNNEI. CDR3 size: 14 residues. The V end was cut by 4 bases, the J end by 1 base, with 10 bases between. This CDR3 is CASSVWTANTEAFF. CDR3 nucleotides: TGTGCCAGCAGTGTGTGGACGGCGAACACTGAAGCTTTCTTT.

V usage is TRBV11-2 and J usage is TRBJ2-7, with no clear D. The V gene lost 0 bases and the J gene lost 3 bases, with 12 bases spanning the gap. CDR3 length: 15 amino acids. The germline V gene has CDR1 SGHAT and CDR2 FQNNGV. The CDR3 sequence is CASSLDVSYVYEQYF. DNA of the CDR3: TGTGCCAGCAGCTTAGATGTCAGTTATGTCTACGAGCAGTACTTC.

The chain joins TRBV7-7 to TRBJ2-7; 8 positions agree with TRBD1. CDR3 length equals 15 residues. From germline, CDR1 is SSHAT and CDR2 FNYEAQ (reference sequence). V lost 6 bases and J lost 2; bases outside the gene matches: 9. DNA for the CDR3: TGTGCCAGCAGTCCGTCTCGGACAGGGACCTACGAGCAGTACTTC. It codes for CASSPSRTGTYEQYF.

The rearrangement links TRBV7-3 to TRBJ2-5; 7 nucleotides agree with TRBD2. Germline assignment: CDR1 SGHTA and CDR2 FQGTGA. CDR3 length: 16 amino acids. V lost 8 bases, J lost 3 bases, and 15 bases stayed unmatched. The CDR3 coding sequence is TGTGCCAGCCCTCGCGGAAGGGCGGGGGAAGAAGAGACCCAGTACTTC. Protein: CASPRGRAGEEETQYF.

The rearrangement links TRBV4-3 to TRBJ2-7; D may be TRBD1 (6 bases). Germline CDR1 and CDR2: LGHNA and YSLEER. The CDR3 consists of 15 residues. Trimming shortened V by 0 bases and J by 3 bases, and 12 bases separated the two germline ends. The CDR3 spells CASSQDNRVGYEQYF. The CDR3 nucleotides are TGCGCCAGCAGCCAAGATAACAGGGTGGGCTACGAGCAGTACTTC.

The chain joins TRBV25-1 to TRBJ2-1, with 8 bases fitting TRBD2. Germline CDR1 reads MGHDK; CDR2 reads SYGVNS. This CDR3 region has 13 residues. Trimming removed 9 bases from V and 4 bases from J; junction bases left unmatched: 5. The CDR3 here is CASPGGSYNEQFF. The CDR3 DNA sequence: TGTGCCAGTCCGGGGGGGAGTTACAATGAGCAGTTCTTC.

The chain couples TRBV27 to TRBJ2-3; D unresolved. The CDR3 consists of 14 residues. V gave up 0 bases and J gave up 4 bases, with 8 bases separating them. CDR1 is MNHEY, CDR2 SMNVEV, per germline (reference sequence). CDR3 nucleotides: TGTGCCAGCAGTTTATCTGGCAGGCCAGATACGCAGTATTTT. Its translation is CASSLSGRPDTQYF.

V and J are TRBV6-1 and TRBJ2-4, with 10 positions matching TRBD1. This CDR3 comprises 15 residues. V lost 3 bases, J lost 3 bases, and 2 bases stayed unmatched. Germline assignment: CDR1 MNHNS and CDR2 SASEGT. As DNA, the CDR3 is TGTGCCAGCAGTGATCGGACAGGGGGCAAAAACATTCAGTACTTC. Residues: CASSDRTGGKNIQYF.

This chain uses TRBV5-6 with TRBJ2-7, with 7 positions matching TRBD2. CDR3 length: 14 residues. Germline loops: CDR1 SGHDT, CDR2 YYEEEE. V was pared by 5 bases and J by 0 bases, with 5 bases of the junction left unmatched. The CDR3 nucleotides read TGTGCCAGCAGTTACGGCGGGGGCTCCTACGAGCAGTACTTC. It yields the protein CASSYGGGSYEQYF.

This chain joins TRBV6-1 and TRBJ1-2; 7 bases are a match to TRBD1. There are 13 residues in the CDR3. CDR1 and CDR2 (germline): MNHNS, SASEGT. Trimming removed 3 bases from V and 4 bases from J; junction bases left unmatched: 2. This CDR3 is CASSENRGYGYTF. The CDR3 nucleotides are TGTGCCAGCAGTGAGAACAGGGGCTATGGCTACACCTTC.

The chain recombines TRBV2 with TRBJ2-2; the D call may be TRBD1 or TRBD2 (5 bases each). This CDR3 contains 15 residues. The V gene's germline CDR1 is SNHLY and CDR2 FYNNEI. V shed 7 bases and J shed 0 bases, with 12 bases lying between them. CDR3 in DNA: TGTGCCAGCACCGAGGGGCCCTCGAACACCGGGGAGCTGTTTTTT. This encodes CASTEGPSNTGELFF.

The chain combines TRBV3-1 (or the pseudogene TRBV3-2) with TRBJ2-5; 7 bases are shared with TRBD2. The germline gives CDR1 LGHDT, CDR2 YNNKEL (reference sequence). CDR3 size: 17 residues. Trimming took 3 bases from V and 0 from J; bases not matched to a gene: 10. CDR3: CASSQSPAGEYQETQYF. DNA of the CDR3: TGTGCCAGCAGCCAGAGTCCCGCGGGGGAGTACCAAGAGACCCAGTACTTC.

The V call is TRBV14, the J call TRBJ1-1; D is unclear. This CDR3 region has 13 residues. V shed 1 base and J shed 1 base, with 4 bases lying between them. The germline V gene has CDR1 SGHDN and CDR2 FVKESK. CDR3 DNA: TGTGCCAGCAGCCAAGGTTGGAACACTGAAGCTTTCTTT. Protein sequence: CASSQGWNTEAFF.

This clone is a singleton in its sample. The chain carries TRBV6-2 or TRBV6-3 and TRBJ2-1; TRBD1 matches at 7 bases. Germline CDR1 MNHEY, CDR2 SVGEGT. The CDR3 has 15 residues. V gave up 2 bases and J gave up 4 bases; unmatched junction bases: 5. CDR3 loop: CASSYNRGKYNEQFF. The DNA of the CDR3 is TGTGCCAGCAGTTACAACAGGGGAAAGTACAATGAGCAGTTCTTC.

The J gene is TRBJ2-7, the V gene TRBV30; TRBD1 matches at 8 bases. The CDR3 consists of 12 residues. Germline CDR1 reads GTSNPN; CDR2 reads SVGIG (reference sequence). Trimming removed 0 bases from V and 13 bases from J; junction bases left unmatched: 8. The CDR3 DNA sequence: TGTGCCTGGAGTGTATTTAGGACAGGGACCTACTTC. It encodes CAWSVFRTGTYF.

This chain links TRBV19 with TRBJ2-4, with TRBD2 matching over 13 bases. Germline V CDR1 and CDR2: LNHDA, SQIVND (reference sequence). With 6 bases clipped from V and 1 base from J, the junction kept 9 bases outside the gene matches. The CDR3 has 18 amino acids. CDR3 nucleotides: TGTGCCAGTAGCCCGGGACTAGCGGGGACCGTGGCCAAAAACATTCAGTACTTC. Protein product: CASSPGLAGTVAKNIQYF.

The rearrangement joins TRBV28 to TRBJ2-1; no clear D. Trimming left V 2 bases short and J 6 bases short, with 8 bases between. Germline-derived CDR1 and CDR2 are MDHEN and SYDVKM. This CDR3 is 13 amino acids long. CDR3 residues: CASSLQWGNEQFF. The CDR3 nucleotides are TGTGCCAGCAGTTTACAGTGGGGCAATGAGCAGTTCTTC.

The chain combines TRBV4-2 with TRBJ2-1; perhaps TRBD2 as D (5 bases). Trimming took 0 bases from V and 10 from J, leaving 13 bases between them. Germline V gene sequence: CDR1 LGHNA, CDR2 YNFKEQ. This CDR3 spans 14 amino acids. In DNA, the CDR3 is TGTGCCAGCAGCCAAGATGAGGGCCCTAGCGAGCAGTTCTTC. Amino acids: CASSQDEGPSEQFF.